This T cell receptor (beta chain) comes out of a study of cytomegalovirus exposure and HLA in healthy donors. The trim removed 7 bases at V and 3 bases at J, leaving 7 bases unmatched. The CDR3 consists of 14 residues. Germline V gives CDR1 SQVTM, CDR2 ANQGSEA. Findings and caveats of the study: Relative to the approximately 680-donor mean, N-insertions were reportedly fewer in an Asian-associated ancestry cluster in a later analysis. In a later analysis, the majority of CMV-associated beta chains seemingly showed HLA restriction. A few V segments could not be told apart, such as TRBV6-2 and TRBV6-3, and were left out.

This PCR relied on a set of 60 Vbeta primers and 13 Jbeta primers. The table came from immunoSEQ multiplex PCR; TCRdb's copy has only in-frame clones and leaves some out. The sample lists tens of thousands of clones; about 70% were seen once. As to this clone: Its cognate antigen is unknown.

The source of this sequence is a man between 25 and 39 years old in good health and CMV-seronegative. This chain joins TRBV29-1 and TRBJ2-1; TRBD2 aligns across 9 bases. Material for sequencing was PBMCs. The CDR3 sequence is CSAVAGVHYNEQFF. The CDR3 DNA reads TGCAGCGCCGTAGCGGGAGTCCACTACAATGAGCAGTTCTTC.